Following are 7 T cell receptor beta chains from one sample sequenced in a study of blood T cells in healthy people across ages. A J-beta primer mix and a sample-barcoded 5' primer were used in a second PCR of roughly 7 to 12 cycles. One entry per CDR3 protein, called by TCRdb with MiXCR from the 5' RACE reads. The sample consists of 850,000 to 950,000 distinct CDR3 sequences, 29% of them appearing once. Specimen: blood. The receptors come from a woman older than 75 in good health.

The rearrangement uses TRBV6-6 and TRBJ1-3; possible D gene TRBD1, 5 bases. The CDR3 is 14 residues long. The V gene lost 7 bases and the J gene lost 7 bases, with 17 bases spanning the gap. Germline V lookup: CDR1 MNHNY, CDR2 SVGAGI (reference sequence). The CDR3 DNA follows: TGTGCCAGCACCGTCCGGGAGGGGCGTAACACCATATATTTT. Residues: CASTVREGRNTIYF.

The J gene is TRBJ2-1, the V gene TRBV5-1, with unresolved D. The DNA end is a closer match to TRBJ2-7, so the J assignment may be wrong. Germline CDR1 SGHRS, CDR2 YFSETQ. CDR3 length equals 15 residues. The CDR3 is CASSLDGNSYNEQYF. The CDR3 DNA reads TGCGCCAGCAGCTTGGACGGAAACTCCTACAACGAGCAGTACTTC.

This chain connects TRBV10-3 to TRBJ2-1; the match to TRBD2 covers 11 bases. The CDR3 runs to 15 residues. Germline V gene sequence: CDR1 ENHRY, CDR2 SYGVKD. The V segment lost 2 bases and the J segment 6 bases; nucleotides outside the gene matches: 3. This chain's CDR3 is CAISELAGGGNEQFF. The CDR3 DNA sequence: TGTGCCATCAGTGAGCTAGCGGGAGGTGGCAATGAGCAGTTCTTC.

As regards this clonotype: This may stem from a read error, because a much larger clone lies one nucleotide away. The chain is built from TRBV7-9 and TRBJ2-3; weak D call: TRBD2 (5 bases). CDR1 is SEHNR and CDR2 is FQNEAQ in the germline V gene (reference sequence). The CDR3 length is 14 residues. Trimming stripped 7 bases from V and 1 base from J, with 12 bases between. CDR3 protein: CASKEGRGTDTQYF. The CDR3 DNA reads TGTGCCAGCAAGGAAGGGCGGGGCACAGATACGCAGTATTTT.

This clonotype was observed a few times. This may be a read error: a much more frequent sequence differs by one nucleotide. The chain has TRBV7-2 and TRBJ2-6; D is possibly TRBD1 (5 bases). The CDR3 runs 15 residues. Germline values: CDR1 SGHTA, CDR2 FQGNSA. CDR3 DNA: TGTGCCAGCAAGGACCAAAGCTCTGGGGCCAACGTCCGGACTTTC. This encodes CASKDQSSGANVRTF.

The rearrangement links TRBV7-2 to TRBJ1-2, with 7 bases matching TRBD1. V gave up 3 bases and J gave up 6 bases; unmatched junction bases: 4. The CDR3 extends over 13 amino acids. The V gene's germline CDR1 is SGHTA and CDR2 FQGNSA. For the CDR3, the DNA is TGTGCCAGCAGCTTCCAGGGGGTGGATGGCTACACCTTC. Translation gives CASSFQGVDGYTF.

The chain joins TRBV27 to TRBJ1-4; D remains unclear. Trimming removed 6 bases from V and 10 bases from J, with 12 bases in between. This CDR3 comprises 12 residues. The V gene's germline CDR1 is MNHEY and CDR2 SMNVEV (reference sequence). The DNA of the CDR3 is TGTGCCAGCAGCTCCTCCCCCTCAAAACTGTTTTTT. This codes for CASSSSPSKLFF.